Listed below are T cell receptor beta chains from one sample, sequenced in a study of immune characterization of retroperitoneal liposarcoma. TCRdb fed the PCR reads into MiXCR, producing one record per CDR3 protein. Here the sample spans about 10,000 distinct CDR3 sequences, 25% to 30% being singletons. Sequenced: tumor tissue. Receptors originate from a male donor with retroperitoneal liposarcoma. Each CDR3 is given with its conserved first and last residue. The D gene is left open where the match is weak. Where a row states a size, it is once, few, many or the class of an expanded clone; other rows omit it.

j_call cdr3_length d_call v_call clone_size cdr3_aa cdr3_nt
TRBJ2-1 13 . TRBV7-2 few CASSLGPDNEQFF TGTGCCAGCAGCTTGGGACCTGACAATGAGCAGTTCTTC
TRBJ2-7 15 . TRBV4-2 . CASSQRLGPSYEQYF TGTGCCAGCAGCCAGAGATTGGGGCCGTCCTACGAGCAGTACTTC
TRBJ2-7 14 . TRBV12-3/TRBV12-4 many CASTLTGRYNEQYF TGTGCCAGCACCCTAACGGGACGGTACAATGAGCAGTACTTC
TRBJ2-7 14 . TRBV11-2 many CASSFSPRTDEQYF TGTGCCAGCAGCTTCTCCCCTAGGACCGATGAGCAGTACTTC
TRBJ2-5 15 . TRBV27 . CASSASVETQETQYF TGTGCCAGCAGTGCCTCGGTGGAGACTCAAGAGACCCAGTACTTC
TRBJ1-4 15 . TRBV6-1 many CASRPPGTSNEKLFF TGTGCCAGCAGGCCTCCTGGGACAAGTAATGAAAAACTGTTTTTT
TRBJ1-1 15 . TRBV6-1 . CASSPIPGGGTEAFF TGTGCCAGCAGCCCGATACCGGGGGGGGGGACTGAAGCTTTCTTT
TRBJ2-1 14 . TRBV6-1 medium-sized CASIIGTSYNEQFF TGTGCCAGCATAATAGGGACTTCCTACAATGAGCAGTTCTTC
TRBJ2-1 14 . TRBV7-6 . CASSPALGKNEQFF TGTGCCAGCAGCCCCGCTCTAGGGAAAAATGAGCAGTTCTTC
TRBJ2-1 16 TRBD2 TRBV6-1 few CASSERGGFWSDEQFF TGTGCCAGCAGTGAAAGGGGAGGGTTCTGGTCAGATGAGCAGTTCTTC
TRBJ1-5 14 TRBD1 TRBV6-7 . CASRGQVGGQPQHF TGTGCCAGCAGAGGACAGGTTGGAGGTCAGCCCCAGCATTTT
TRBJ2-3 14 . TRBV11-1 . CASSLRQGGDTQYF TGTGCCAGCAGCTTACGGCAGGGCGGCGATACGCAGTATTTT
TRBJ2-3 12 TRBD1 TRBV27 many CASADRGGSQYF TGTGCCAGCGCCGACAGGGGTGGATCGCAGTATTTT
TRBJ2-5 13 . TRBV27 . CASSLLTGETQYF TGTGCCAGCAGTTTACTGACCGGGGAGACCCAGTACTTC
TRBJ1-5 15 TRBD1 TRBV6-6 . CASSYSGDSYQPQHF TGTGCCAGCAGTTACTCAGGGGACAGTTATCAGCCCCAGCATTTT
TRBJ2-7 16 TRBD2 TRBV7-2 medium-sized CASSLKGGTSDYEQYF TGTGCCAGCAGCTTAAAGGGAGGGACTAGCGACTACGAGCAGTACTTC
TRBJ2-2 16 TRBD2 TRBV7-2 many CASLGTSGRAAGELFF TGTGCCAGTTTGGGGACTAGCGGGAGGGCCGCCGGGGAGCTGTTTTTT
TRBJ2-7 14 TRBD1 TRBV6-1 . CASSEATGSDEQYF TGTGCCAGCAGTGAAGCGACAGGGAGCGACGAGCAGTACTTC
TRBJ1-5 13 . TRBV6-1 few CASSGHSNQPQHF TGTGCCAGTTCGGGACATTCGAATCAGCCCCAGCATTTT
TRBJ2-7 14 . TRBV12-3/TRBV12-4 many CASSNRDRGYEQYF TGTGCCAGCAGTAATCGGGACCGTGGTTACGAGCAGTACTTC
TRBJ2-3 15 TRBD1 TRBV12-3/TRBV12-4 many CASSFQTGATDTQYF TGTGCCAGCAGTTTCCAGACAGGGGCCACAGATACGCAGTATTTT
TRBJ2-1 15 TRBD2 TRBV7-6 medium-sized CASSYGLAGQETQFF TGTGCCAGCAGCTACGGACTAGCGGGGCAAGAGACCCAGTTCTTC
TRBJ2-3 15 . TRBV7-2 few CASSLVVGGPNTQYF TGTGCCAGCAGCTTAGTCGTGGGCGGCCCGAATACGCAGTATTTT
TRBJ2-1 19 . TRBV27 . CASSLSGVRDALDSYEQFF TGTGCCAGCAGTTTATCGGGGGTTCGGGACGCCTTAGACTCCTACGAGCAGTTCTTC
TRBJ2-5 14 . TRBV6-8 . CASSYSFSGETQYF TGTGCCAGCAGTTACTCGTTTTCAGGGGAGACCCAGTACTTC
TRBJ2-7 14 TRBD2 TRBV24-1 . CATAIAGGRNEQYF TGTGCCACCGCCATAGCGGGAGGGCGCAATGAGCAGTACTTC
TRBJ1-4 14 . TRBV7-2 few CASSPRGGNEKLFF TGTGCCAGCAGCCCAAGGGGGGGTAATGAAAAACTGTTTTTT
TRBJ2-5 13 TRBD2 TRBV12-3/TRBV12-4 few CASLPGGTGTQYF TGTGCCAGTCTCCCCGGGGGGACGGGGACCCAGTACTTC
TRBJ2-1 14 . TRBV11-3 . CASSLDDNFDEQFF TGTGCCAGCAGCTTAGATGATAACTTCGACGAGCAGTTCTTC
TRBJ2-7 14 TRBD2 TRBV27 . CASRRLAGGDEQYF TGTGCCAGCAGGAGACTAGCGGGGGGCGATGAGCAGTACTTC
TRBJ1-2 15 . TRBV6-1 . CASSEAGRRGYGYTF TGTGCCAGCAGTGAAGCCGGTAGACGAGGCTATGGCTACACCTTC
TRBJ2-7 15 . TRBV5-6 . CASSIDRNRGYEQYF TGTGCCAGCAGCATTGATCGAAATCGGGGTTACGAGCAGTACTTC
TRBJ2-3 13 . TRBV6-5 . CASSPPMQLEQYF TGTGCCAGCAGTCCTCCGATGCAGCTCGAGCAGTACTTT
TRBJ2-1 14 TRBD2 TRBV25-1 . CASSVAGGYNEQFF TGTGCCAGCAGTGTAGCGGGAGGGTACAATGAGCAGTTCTTC
TRBJ2-1 13 . TRBV12-3/TRBV12-4 . CASSLFAGKTQFF TGTGCCAGCAGTTTATTTGCTGGGAAGACCCAGTTCTTC
TRBJ1-2 15 . TRBV6-1 . CASTPRAEVNYGYTF TGTGCCAGCACTCCGAGGGCCGAAGTTAACTATGGCTACACCTTC
TRBJ2-5 17 TRBD2 TRBV4-1 medium-sized CASSQERLAGGQETQYF TGCGCCAGCAGCCAAGAAAGGCTAGCGGGGGGTCAGGAGACCCAGTACTTC
TRBJ2-7 14 TRBD1 TRBV12-3/TRBV12-4 medium-sized CASSPTGRIYEQYF TGTGCCAGCAGTCCGACAGGGAGAATCTACGAGCAGTACTTC